Given below is one TCR beta chain in context. These data originate in a study of blood T cell repertoires in COVID-19. Only in-frame clones appear in the TCRdb table, and some are missing; sequencing was by immunoSEQ multiplex PCR. The sample consists of 300,000 or so clones, 90% of them appearing once. This clonotype was obtained from a man aged 60-69 years who had recovered from COVID-19. The specimen sequenced was PBMCs or T cells enriched from blood (not recorded which).

CDR3 nucleotide sequence: TGTGCCAGCAGCTCCGGACTGGCAACTAATGAAAAACTGTTTTTT. This translates into CASSSGLATNEKLFF. The V and J genes are TRBV11-3 and TRBJ1-4; D not resolved. This CDR3 comprises 15 residues. V was shortened by 4 bases and J by 0 bases, with 9 bases between the two germline ends. Germline V CDR1 and CDR2: SGHNT, YENEEA.